Below are 32 T cell receptor beta chains sequenced from a single sample in a study of spatial heterogeneity in lung cancer (dated by TCRdb to the late 2010s). What the authors observed across the whole study: A correlation was observed between the number of expanded intratumoral alpha and beta TCRs and the tumor nonsynonymous mutation count.

The library was made by 5' RACE. TCRdb lists the instrument as NextSeq 500. TCRdb redid the processing of the public reads, applying fastp at Q25 and MiXCR, and retained in-frame beta chains. CDR3 protein sequences are deduplicated, and each keeps its most common genes and DNA. This sample has 20,000 to 30,000 distinct CDR3 sequences in its table, and 8.8% of those were observed once. Roughly 7.4% of the sample comes from the top ten. The time point label here, explained by the study, means: sample taken at primary tumor resection. No antigen has been identified for these receptors. Sequencing used lung tumor tissue, obtained at surgery. These receptors were obtained from a male donor with early-stage non-small cell lung cancer.

This clonotype has at least ten counts. The rearrangement joins TRBV29-1 to TRBJ2-1; the D gene is possibly TRBD2 (5 bases). Per germline, CDR1 SQVTM and CDR2 ANQGSEA. Trimming pared 0 bases from V and 6 bases from J, leaving 12 bases between. The CDR3 extends over 14 amino acids. CDR3 protein: CSVEEAGGGNEQFF. CDR3 DNA sequence: TGCAGCGTTGAAGAGGCGGGTGGAGGCAATGAGCAGTTCTTC.

This clonotype was recorded many times. The chain links TRBV12-3 or TRBV12-4 to TRBJ1-2, with D uncertain. The CDR3 length is 12 residues. Trimming took 3 bases from V and 5 from J, leaving 7 bases between them. The CDR3 region is CASSLAGYGYTF. CDR3 sequence (DNA): TGTGCCAGCAGTTTGGCGGGATATGGCTACACCTTC.

This clonotype was seen many times. This chain links TRBV9 with TRBJ2-1, with D hard to call. From germline, CDR1 is SGDLS and CDR2 YYNGEE. The V and J ends lost 7 bases and 0 bases respectively, with 14 bases between them. There are 15 residues in the CDR3. The CDR3, as DNA: TGTGCCAGCTCTTTGGCTCCGAGCTCCTACAATGAGCAGTTCTTC. Its translation is CASSLAPSSYNEQFF.

In this sample, this clonotype turned up many times. The J gene is TRBJ1-1, the V gene TRBV27; a possible D gene is TRBD1 (5 bases). Deletions cut 4 bases from V and 14 bases from J, with 20 bases between. Per germline, CDR1 MNHEY and CDR2 SMNVEV (reference sequence). The CDR3 has 13 residues. CDR3 in DNA: TGTGCCAGCAGTTATAGGTTCTCCCGGACATCGTTCTTT. Residues: CASSYRFSRTSFF.

This clonotype has a count of ten or more. The chain links TRBV12-3 or TRBV12-4 to TRBJ2-7; the match to TRBD1 covers 9 bases. The CDR3 is 18 amino acids. Trimming took 0 bases from V and 5 from J; bases not matched to a gene: 14. CDR3 in amino acids: CASSLAVSPGQGIDEQYF. CDR3 bases: TGTGCCAGCAGTTTAGCGGTTTCGCCGGGACAGGGTATCGACGAGCAGTACTTC.

The V call is TRBV5-1, the J call TRBJ1-6; D not resolved. The V gene lost 4 bases and the J gene lost 7 bases, with 12 bases spanning the gap. Germline CDR1 SGHRS, CDR2 YFSETQ. The CDR3 is made up of 14 amino acids. CDR3 bases: TGCGCCAGCAGCCCGGGAGGGCCGAATTCACCCCTCCACTTT. This translates into CASSPGGPNSPLHF. Variable domain in full (rest from reference TRBV5-1 and TRBJ1-6): KAGVTQTPRYLIKTRGQQVTLSCSPISGHRSVSWYQQTPGQGLQFLFEYFSETQRNKGNFPGRFSGRQFSNSRSEMNVSTLELGDSALYLCASSPGGPNSPLHFGNGTRLTVT.

This clonotype was detected a few times. The rearrangement links TRBV6-5 to TRBJ2-7, with TRBD1 identical over 7 bases. Germline values: CDR1 MNHEY, CDR2 SVGAGI. This CDR3 comprises 14 residues. With 2 bases clipped from V and 3 bases from J, the junction kept 4 bases outside the gene matches. This CDR3 is CASSYGAGGYEQYF. CDR3 in DNA: TGTGCCAGCAGTTACGGGGCAGGGGGCTACGAGCAGTACTTC.

This clonotype showed up many times. V usage is TRBV27 and J usage is TRBJ1-2, with D possibly TRBD1 on 5 matching bases. The length of the CDR3 is 13 residues. CDR1 MNHEY and CDR2 SMNVEV come from the germline V gene (reference sequence). Trimming shortened V by 2 bases and J by 8 bases, and 12 bases separated the two germline ends. CDR3 nucleotide sequence: TGTGCCAGCAGTTTAACTGGGGCGTGGGGCTACACCTTC. It codes for CASSLTGAWGYTF.

This clonotype was seen at least ten times. The V call is TRBV6-5, the J call TRBJ2-7; 8 nucleotides match TRBD1. V gave up 6 bases and J gave up 5 bases; unmatched junction bases: 9. The CDR3 sequence is 14 residues long. Germline V gives CDR1 MNHEY, CDR2 SVGAGI. CDR3 residues: CASRGDRLFNEQYF. For the CDR3, the DNA is TGTGCCAGCAGAGGGGACAGGCTATTCAACGAGCAGTACTTC.

Only a few counts were recorded for this clonotype. For the CDR3, the DNA is TGTGCCATCAGCTTTAAGGGGGACACTGAAGCTTTCTTT. This codes for CAISFKGDTEAFF. The rearrangement links TRBV10-3 to TRBJ1-1; D might be TRBD1 (6 bases). Germline V CDR1 and CDR2: ENHRY, SYGVKD. There are 13 residues in the CDR3. The germline V and J ends were trimmed by 6 bases and 3 bases, with 11 bases remaining between them.

This clonotype was observed many times. The chain has TRBV9 and TRBJ2-2; D gene ambiguous. V lost 5 bases and J lost 0, with 8 bases in between. The CDR3 loop spans 14 amino acids. CDR1 is SGDLS, CDR2 YYNGEE, per germline. Here the CDR3 reads CASRSNSNTGELFF. The DNA of the CDR3 is TGTGCCAGCAGGTCAAATTCGAACACCGGGGAGCTGTTTTTT.

In its sample, this clonotype ranks as medium-sized. This chain links TRBV28 with TRBJ2-3; the match to TRBD1 covers 7 bases. V lost 5 bases, J lost 3 bases, and 17 bases stayed unmatched. CDR1 MDHEN and CDR2 SYDVKM come from the germline V gene. CDR3 length equals 18 residues. This chain's CDR3 is CASSPWTGTRAGTDTQYF. For the CDR3, the DNA is TGTGCCAGCAGTCCGTGGACAGGAACTCGGGCCGGGACAGATACGCAGTATTTT.

This chain links TRBV6-2 or TRBV6-3 with TRBJ2-7; no reliable D call. CDR1 and CDR2 from the germline V gene are MNHEY and SVGEGT. CDR3 length equals 12 residues. V was pared by 2 bases and J by 4 bases, with 6 bases between. This CDR3 is CASSYGLYEQYF. In DNA form, the CDR3 reads TGTGCCAGCAGTTACGGTCTATACGAGCAGTACTTC.

In this sample, this clonotype turned up a few times. This sequence joins TRBV6-1 and TRBJ2-1; tentatively, D is TRBD1 or TRBD2 (5 bases each). The CDR3 is 13 amino acids. Trimming removed 3 bases at V and 3 bases at J, with 6 bases between. Germline V lookup: CDR1 MNHNS, CDR2 SASEGT. CDR3 bases: TGTGCCAGCAGTGAGGGGGTCTACAATGAGCAGTTCTTC. It is translated as CASSEGVYNEQFF.

There are many counts of this clonotype. This chain links TRBV7-8 with TRBJ2-5, with D unresolved. CDR1 SGHVS and CDR2 FQNEAQ come from the germline V gene. The germline V and J ends were trimmed by 2 bases and 3 bases, with 13 bases remaining between them. This CDR3 spans 15 amino acids. The CDR3 DNA reads as TGTGCCAGCAGCTTACTGGCAGTATCTAAAGAGACCCAGTACTTC. As protein: CASSLLAVSKETQYF.

The J gene is TRBJ2-7, the V gene TRBV10-3; 13 nucleotides agree with TRBD2. Germline V CDR1 and CDR2: ENHRY, SYGVKD. The CDR3 has 13 amino acids. The V segment lost 10 bases and the J segment 5 bases; nucleotides outside the gene matches: 5. The chain's CDR3 is CATLLAGGNEQYF. As DNA, the CDR3 is TGTGCCACCCTACTAGCGGGAGGGAACGAGCAGTACTTC.

This clonotype was detected ten times or more. The CDR3, as DNA: TGCAGTGCTCCAAGCGGGAAGCCCCCCTACGAGCAGTACTTC. Its translation is CSAPSGKPPYEQYF. The rearrangement joins TRBV20-1 to TRBJ2-7; 7 bases agree with TRBD2. Germline V CDR1 and CDR2: DFQATT, SNEGSKA (reference sequence). CDR3 length: 14 residues. J lost 2 bases, V lost 5 bases, and 9 bases had no gene match.

The chain uses TRBV5-6 and TRBJ2-7; 13 positions agree with TRBD2. Germline V gene data show CDR1 as SGHDT and CDR2 as YYEEEE. The V and J ends lost 4 bases and 2 bases, in that order; junction bases with no gene match: 3. There are 15 residues in the CDR3. CDR3 sequence: CASSVGLAGTYEQYF. As DNA, the CDR3 is TGTGCCAGCAGCGTGGGACTAGCGGGGACCTACGAGCAGTACTTC. Looking up the rest from reference TRBV5-6 and TRBJ2-7 gives the full variable domain: DAGVTQSPTHLIKTRGQQVTLRCSPKSGHDTVSWYQQALGQGPQFIFQYYEEEERQRGNFPDRFSGHQFPNYSSELNVNALLLGDSALYLCASSVGLAGTYEQYFGPGTRLTVT.

CDR3 sequence (DNA): TGTGCCATGCGCCAGGCTTTCTTT. As protein: CAMRQAFF. This sequence joins TRBV7-9 and TRBJ1-1; D is ambiguous. Germline V CDR1 and CDR2: SEHNR, FQNEAQ (reference sequence). The V end lost 10 bases, the J end lost 11 bases, and 8 bases lay between the germline ends. The length of the CDR3 is 8 residues.

This clonotype was seen at least ten times. The chain recombines TRBV7-2 with TRBJ2-1; D gene ambiguous. The CDR3 is 13 residues long. Trimming removed 5 bases from V and 1 base from J, with 6 bases in between. Germline loops: CDR1 SGHTA, CDR2 FQGNSA. CDR3 in DNA: TGTGCCAGCAGCGAATTATCCTACAATGAGCAGTTCTTC. Translated, it gives CASSELSYNEQFF.

This clonotype came up a few times. The chain links TRBV6-6 to TRBJ2-4, with a possible D match to TRBD2 (5 bases). From germline, CDR1 is MNHNY and CDR2 SVGAGI (reference sequence). V was clipped by 6 bases and J by 7 bases, with 22 bases between them. CDR3 length: 16 residues. The CDR3 sequence: CASSLPPDWERNIQYF. CDR3 nucleotides: TGTGCCAGCAGCCTCCCGCCGGATTGGGAGCGCAACATTCAGTACTTC.

A few counts support this clonotype. This chain links TRBV5-6 with TRBJ2-2; 10 bases are shared with TRBD2. The CDR3 totals 15 residues. V lost 3 bases and J lost 7; bases outside the gene matches: 6. Germline loops: CDR1 SGHDT, CDR2 YYEEEE. The CDR3 nucleotides are TGTGCCAGCAGCTCAGCGGGAGGGCCCGGCGGGGAGCTGTTTTTT. Protein: CASSSAGGPGGELFF.

The chain combines TRBV9 with TRBJ2-7; possibly TRBD1 for D (5 bases). Germline V gene data show CDR1 as SGDLS and CDR2 as YYNGEE. The length of the CDR3 is 14 residues. Trimming took 4 bases from V and 0 from J, leaving 11 bases between them. The CDR3 region has the DNA TGTGCCAGCAGCCCAAGACAGCCCTCCTACGAGCAGTACTTC. This translates into CASSPRQPSYEQYF.

This clonotype was recorded many times. The chain combines TRBV5-1 with TRBJ2-5, with a tentative D call TRBD1 (6 bases). Between the trimmed V and J ends, which lost 2 bases and 5 bases, there was a span of 13 bases. The CDR3 sequence is 14 residues long. Germline assignment: CDR1 SGHRS and CDR2 YFSETQ. The CDR3 region has the DNA TGCGCCAGCAGCTTAGGGGGAGTAGGGGAGACCCAGTACTTC. Its protein product is CASSLGGVGETQYF.

This clonotype was detected only a few times. This chain links TRBV9 with TRBJ2-1, with unresolved D. Germline loops: CDR1 SGDLS, CDR2 YYNGEE. V dropped 2 bases and J dropped 6 bases, with 15 bases sitting between them. The CDR3 extends over 15 amino acids. The CDR3 DNA follows: TGTGCCAGCAGCGTCCCGGCCGTTCCCCCCAATGAGCAGTTCTTC. Amino acids: CASSVPAVPPNEQFF.

This clonotype has ten or more counts. V usage is TRBV5-1 and J usage is TRBJ2-1; 11 bases fit TRBD2. This CDR3 comprises 15 residues. Germline V gene lookup returns CDR1 SGHRS and CDR2 YFSETQ. Germline trimming cut 4 bases from V and 8 bases from J; bases unmatched to any gene: 8. This CDR3 is CASSLSGRAFDEQFF. In DNA form, the CDR3 reads TGCGCCAGCAGCCTTAGCGGGAGGGCCTTCGATGAGCAGTTCTTC.

The V call is TRBV5-1, the J call TRBJ2-1; 8 bases map to TRBD2. Germline CDR1 and CDR2: SGHRS and YFSETQ. After removal of 0 bases from V and 3 bases from J, the junction contained 8 bases not matched to a gene. The CDR3 is 17 residues long. The CDR3 DNA reads TGCGCCAGCAGCTTGGTCCCAGCGGGAGAAATCTACAATGAGCAGTTCTTC. It yields the protein CASSLVPAGEIYNEQFF.

This clonotype was observed at least ten times. This rearrangement joins TRBV29-1 to TRBJ2-3, with D possibly being TRBD2 (7 bases). The CDR3 is made up of 14 amino acids. V was clipped by 4 bases and J by 3 bases, with 14 bases between them. From germline, CDR1 is SQVTM and CDR2 ANQGSEA. The CDR3 DNA reads TGCAGCGTTGGAGGGGGGGCGGAGACAGATACGCAGTATTTT. As protein: CSVGGGAETDTQYF.

The sample holds a few counts of this clonotype. The chain employs TRBV7-2 and TRBJ2-3; TRBD2 matches at 9 bases. CDR1 and CDR2 from the germline V gene are SGHTA and FQGNSA. Germline trimming cut 7 bases from V and 2 bases from J; bases unmatched to any gene: 7. CDR3 length: 15 residues. The chain's CDR3 is CASTPGLAHTDTQYF. In nucleotides, the CDR3 is TGTGCCAGCACCCCGGGACTAGCCCACACAGATACGCAGTATTTT.

This clonotype occurred many times. The CDR3 reads CASKFGTGQIHEQYF. The CDR3 region has the DNA TGTGCCAGCAAGTTCGGGACAGGGCAGATCCACGAGCAGTACTTC. The rearrangement joins TRBV6-5 to TRBJ2-7, with 9 nucleotides matching TRBD1. Looked up from germline, CDR1 is MNHEY and CDR2 is SVGAGI. V trimming: 7 bases; J trimming: 5 bases; junction bases outside the gene matches: 12. The CDR3 contains 15 residues.

This clonotype is classed as medium-sized. The chain combines TRBV7-2 with TRBJ2-1, with D possibly matching TRBD1 (6 bases). The CDR3 has 13 residues. V was clipped by 1 base and J by 10 bases, with 11 bases between them. Germline-derived CDR1 and CDR2 are SGHTA and FQGNSA. The CDR3 sequence: CASSLDRAGEQFF. DNA for the CDR3: TGTGCCAGCAGCTTAGACAGGGCAGGGGAGCAGTTCTTC.

This clonotype was recorded a few times. The chain carries TRBV6-5 and TRBJ1-5, with D hard to call. This CDR3 has 14 residues. Germline loops: CDR1 MNHEY, CDR2 SVGAGI. V was shortened by 5 bases and J by 7 bases, with 15 bases between the two germline ends. The CDR3 coding sequence is TGTGCCAGCAGTCCACATCTCGAGAGCCAGCCCCAGCATTTT. This translates into CASSPHLESQPQHF.